The 12 T cell receptor beta chains listed next were all sequenced from one sample in a study of CD8 T cells in ankylosing spondylitis. General observations from the study: A TCR beta motif of fewer than ten highly homologous variants appeared characteristic of ankylosing spondylitis blood.

These receptors have no known antigen. TCRdb processed the 5' RACE reads anew with MiXCR; each CDR3 protein has one entry. This sample has 700,000 or so distinct CDR3 sequences, with around 17% found just once. The sequencing input was blood, either unsorted or a sorted T cell fraction (not recorded which). Receptors originate from a male donor with ankylosing spondylitis.

This clonotype was detected only a few times. The chain is built from TRBV11-1 and TRBJ2-7; 10 bases are a match to TRBD2. Germline lookup yields CDR1 SGHAT and CDR2 FQDESV (reference sequence). The CDR3 spans 18 residues. After removal of 5 bases from V and 1 base from J, the junction contained 14 bases not matched to a gene. CDR3 in DNA: TGTGCCAGCAGCCCCCCGGTTTCTAGCGGGAGTTGGTCCTACGAGCAGTACTTC. This sequence encodes CASSPPVSSGSWSYEQYF.

Only a few counts were recorded for this clonotype. The V call is TRBV12-3 or TRBV12-4, the J call TRBJ1-6; no definite D call. Trimming removed 2 bases from V and 6 bases from J, with 11 bases in between. This CDR3 has 15 residues. The CDR3 protein is CASSLNWEFNSPLHF. DNA of the CDR3: TGTGCCAGCAGTTTAAATTGGGAGTTTAATTCACCCCTCCACTTT.

This clonotype was counted only a few times. The chain joins TRBV7-6 to TRBJ2-1, with D unresolved. V gave up 3 bases and J gave up 4 bases, with 10 bases separating them. The CDR3 contains 14 residues. Germline V gene lookup returns CDR1 SGHVS and CDR2 FNYEAQ. CDR3 amino acids: CASSFREAYNEQFF. The CDR3 region has the DNA TGTGCCAGCAGCTTTCGAGAGGCTTACAATGAGCAGTTCTTC.

The rearrangement links TRBV27 to TRBJ1-5, with 7 bases matching TRBD1. Germline assignment: CDR1 MNHEY and CDR2 SMNVEV (reference sequence). V lost 2 bases to trimming and J lost 0 bases; unmatched junction nucleotides: 13. CDR3 length: 19 residues. The CDR3 bases are TGTGCCAGCAGTTTACCCCCCCCACACAGGGGCTATAGCAATCAGCCCCAGCATTTT. Translating it yields CASSLPPPHRGYSNQPQHF.

V is TRBV20-1 and J is TRBJ2-2; D is ambiguous. In germline, CDR1 is DFQATT, CDR2 SNEGSKA (reference sequence). The CDR3 is 13 residues long. Trimming left V 2 bases short and J 1 base short, with 5 bases between. The CDR3 is CSARSGNTGELFF. CDR3 nucleotides: TGCAGTGCTAGATCCGGGAACACCGGGGAGCTGTTTTTT.

This clonotype turned up a few times. J is TRBJ2-6 and V is TRBV5-1; no definite D call. The CDR3 length is 17 residues. Germline CDR1 and CDR2: SGHRS and YFSETQ. V gave up 0 bases and J gave up 3 bases, with 13 bases separating them. The CDR3 region is CASSLGPTDFGANVLTF. The CDR3, as DNA: TGCGCCAGCAGCTTGGGTCCAACCGACTTTGGGGCCAACGTCCTGACTTTC.

Many counts were recorded for this clonotype. One end of the junction fails to match germline, which may point to a read error. V gene TRBV7-6 combines with J gene TRBJ2-1; D uncertain. This CDR3 has 14 amino acids. CDR1 and CDR2 from the germline V gene are SGHVS and FNYEAQ. CDR3: CASSLVGTYNEQFF. CDR3 coding DNA: TGTGCCAGCAGTTTAGTTGGTACCTACAATGAGCAGTTCTTC.

This clonotype was seen a few times. J is TRBJ2-3 and V is TRBV20-1; D is unresolved. CDR1 DFQATT and CDR2 SNEGSKA come from the germline V gene (reference sequence). The CDR3 loop spans 13 amino acids. Trimming removed 3 bases at V and 9 bases at J, with 16 bases between. DNA for the CDR3: TGCAGTGCTAGCAGGATCGGAGAACGAACGCAGTATTTT. This codes for CSASRIGERTQYF.

The V and J genes are TRBV29-1 and TRBJ1-1, with 8 bases lining up with TRBD1. This CDR3 has 14 residues. Trimming cost V 0 bases and J 6 bases; bases outside gene matches: 6. From germline, CDR1 is SQVTM and CDR2 ANQGSEA. CDR3 in DNA: TGCAGCGTTGAAGATAGGGCAGGGGGCTCTGAAGCTTTCTTT. Translated: CSVEDRAGGSEAFF.

This clonotype occurred a few times. The chain carries TRBV29-1 and TRBJ2-1; the D gene is possibly TRBD1 (6 bases). V dropped 0 bases and J dropped 6 bases, with 15 bases sitting between them. Germline CDR1 and CDR2: SQVTM and ANQGSEA. The CDR3 runs to 15 residues. The CDR3 DNA follows: TGCAGCGTTGAAGAGGTATGGGGGCCGGTCAATGAGCAGTTCTTC. Protein product: CSVEEVWGPVNEQFF.

The genes are TRBV5-1 and TRBJ2-5; perhaps TRBD2 as D (5 bases). This CDR3 is built from 19 residues. Trimming removed 2 bases from V and 0 bases from J, with 23 bases in between. Germline values: CDR1 SGHRS, CDR2 YFSETQ. CDR3 region: CASSFLPPNSGGYQETQYF. The DNA of the CDR3 is TGCGCCAGCAGCTTCCTACCGCCTAACAGTGGAGGATACCAAGAGACCCAGTACTTC.

This clonotype was seen a handful of times. The chain employs TRBV4-3 and TRBJ2-1; 14 bases are shared with TRBD2. Unmatched junction bases numbered 7, after V lost 1 base and J lost 8 bases. Germline CDR1 is LGHNA and CDR2 is YSLEER. The CDR3 is made up of 17 amino acids. CDR3 protein: CASSQGFGLAGGDEQFF. The CDR3 nucleotides are TGCGCCAGCAGCCAAGGATTCGGACTAGCGGGAGGAGATGAGCAGTTCTTC.